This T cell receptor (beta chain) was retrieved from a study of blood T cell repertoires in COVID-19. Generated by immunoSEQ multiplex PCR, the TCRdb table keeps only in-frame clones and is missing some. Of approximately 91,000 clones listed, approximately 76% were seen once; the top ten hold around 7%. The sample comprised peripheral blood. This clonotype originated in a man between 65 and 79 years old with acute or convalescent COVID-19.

CDR3 protein: CASSRPGGGGETQYF. DNA for the CDR3: TGTGCCAGTAGTAGGCCAGGGGGCGGCGGGGAGACCCAGTACTTC. The chain recombines TRBV19 with TRBJ2-5; TRBD1 aligns across 8 bases. CDR1 is LNHDA, CDR2 SQIVND, per germline (reference sequence). The CDR3 totals 15 residues. V lost 4 bases and J lost 5; bases outside the gene matches: 9.